This TCR beta chain was profiled in a study of shared T cell receptors in the human thymus. This clone was found once. TCRdb keeps only in-frame clones here, not all; method: immunoSEQ multiplex PCR. Here the sample spans about 660,000 clones, roughly 90% being singletons. The same data also contributed to another study, on human thymus T cells. From that second work: Thymus tissue for the work was resected from patients undergoing corrective heart surgery.

The TCR was taken from a boy less than two years old with a congenital heart defect. The material sequenced was thymocytes.

The CDR3, as DNA: TGTGCCAGCAGTGTAAGGCAGGGGGCAGATACGCAGTATTTT. This sequence encodes CASSVRQGADTQYF. The chain employs TRBV2 and TRBJ2-3, with 7 bases aligning to TRBD1. V shed 4 bases, J shed 4 bases, and the junction held 5 bases outside the gene matches. Germline-derived CDR1 and CDR2 are SNHLY and FYNNEI. The CDR3 loop spans 14 amino acids.